Below, 17 T cell receptor beta chains from the same sample are listed, as sequenced in a study of T cell repertoires and HLA-DP antigens. Produced via immunoSEQ multiplex PCR; TCRdb's table is partial and in-frame only. The sample includes some 110,000 clones, nearly 95% of them seen just once. These TCRs are of unknown antigen specificity. The sample was CD4+ T cells from PBMCs. The receptors here all came from a woman between 18 and 29 years old in good health and CMV-seronegative.

The chain carries TRBV25-1 and TRBJ2-3; TRBD1 agrees at 8 bases. The V segment lost 10 bases and the J segment 2 bases; nucleotides outside the gene matches: 11. There are 15 residues in the CDR3. Looked up from germline, CDR1 is MGHDK and CDR2 is SYGVNS. In DNA form, the CDR3 reads TGTGCCACCTCCAGGAACAGGGGGTACACAGATACGCAGTATTTT. It yields the protein CATSRNRGYTDTQYF. Variable domain in full (rest from reference TRBV25-1 and TRBJ2-3): EADIYQTPRYLVIGTGKKITLECSQTMGHDKMYWYQQDPGMELHLIHYSYGVNSTEKGDLSSESTVSRIRTEHFPLTLESARPSHTSQYLCATSRNRGYTDTQYFGPGTRLTVL.

In DNA form, the CDR3 reads TGTGCCAGCTCACCACCGAACCGGGACGCCCTCTTGCACAATGAGCAGTTCTTC. Translated: CASSPPNRDALLHNEQFF. The V and J genes are TRBV18 and TRBJ2-1; D could derive from TRBD1 or TRBD2 (5 bases each). V dropped 0 bases and J dropped 5 bases, with 20 bases sitting between them. CDR1 KGHSH and CDR2 LQKENI come from the germline V gene. The length of the CDR3 is 18 residues.

This chain joins TRBV7-9 and TRBJ2-3; 10 bases are a match to TRBD2. Germline V gene sequence: CDR1 SEHNR, CDR2 FQNEAQ (reference sequence). CDR3 length: 17 amino acids. J was trimmed by 3 bases and V by 8 bases; bases with no gene match: 14. This CDR3 is CASPTGAGGPGTDTQYF. The CDR3 region has the DNA TGTGCCAGCCCCACGGGAGCGGGAGGGCCGGGAACAGATACGCAGTATTTT.

V and J are TRBV7-8 and TRBJ2-1; D perhaps matches TRBD2 (6 bases). V shed 1 base and J shed 2 bases, with 9 bases lying between them. The CDR3 runs to 15 residues. Germline V CDR1 and CDR2: SGHVS, FQNEAQ. CDR3 amino acids: CASSLGGVTYNEQFF. Written as DNA, the CDR3 is TGTGCCAGCAGCTTAGGCGGGGTAACCTACAATGAGCAGTTCTTC.

The J gene is TRBJ2-5, the V gene TRBV19; 7 bases are a match to TRBD2. The germline CDR1 and CDR2 sequences are LNHDA and SQIVND (reference sequence). J gave up 7 bases and V 4 bases, and 3 bases lay outside the gene matches. The length of the CDR3 is 12 residues. CDR3 sequence: CASSKGGGTQYF. CDR3 DNA: TGTGCCAGTAGTAAGGGCGGGGGGACCCAGTACTTC.

The V call is TRBV15, the J call TRBJ1-1; D remains unclear. The germline V gene encodes CDR1 LNHNV and CDR2 YYDKDF (reference sequence). V lost 1 base to trimming and J lost 5 bases, with 11 bases between them. The CDR3 length is 14 residues. The CDR3 DNA sequence: TGTGCCACCAGCAGAGGGGGTTCGTGGACTGAAGCTTTCTTT. This codes for CATSRGGSWTEAFF.

This chain uses TRBV28 with TRBJ1-2; perhaps TRBD1 as D (5 bases). V lost 2 bases, J lost 5 bases, and 18 bases lay in between. This CDR3 is 16 amino acids long. Germline CDR1 reads MDHEN; CDR2 reads SYDVKM. In DNA, the CDR3 is TGTGCCAGCAGTTTAGGGACGTTTGGAGGGATATATGGCTACACCTTC. This encodes CASSLGTFGGIYGYTF.

The rearrangement joins TRBV5-6 to TRBJ1-2; TRBD1 agrees at 12 bases. The V segment lost 5 bases and the J segment 2 bases; nucleotides outside the gene matches: 7. The CDR3 runs 16 residues. The germline CDR1 and CDR2 sequences are SGHDT and YYEEEE. The CDR3 loop reads CASRRIGTGGNYGYTF. As DNA, the CDR3 is TGTGCCAGCAGACGGATAGGGACAGGGGGCAACTATGGCTACACCTTC.

V is TRBV6-5 and J is TRBJ2-3; TRBD2 might be the D (5 bases). The CDR3 spans 15 residues. V was trimmed by 0 bases and J by 2 bases, leaving 9 bases between them. Germline V CDR1 and CDR2: MNHEY, SVGAGI. In DNA, the CDR3 is TGTGCCAGCAGTTACTCGACCGGGATCACAGATACGCAGTATTTT. It yields the protein CASSYSTGITDTQYF.

The rearrangement uses TRBV5-1 and TRBJ2-3; 13 bases are shared with TRBD2. The CDR3 has 16 amino acids. In germline, CDR1 is SGHRS, CDR2 YFSETQ. The ends lost 4 bases at V and 3 bases at J; junction bases unmatched: 5. The DNA of the CDR3 is TGCGCCAGCAGCATAACTAGCGGGGGGGCAACAGATACGCAGTATTTT. It codes for CASSITSGGATDTQYF.

The chain is built from TRBV10-3 and TRBJ2-1, with 10 bases matching TRBD1. This CDR3 has 15 residues. V was clipped by 3 bases and J by 8 bases; unmatched bases: 7. From germline, CDR1 is ENHRY and CDR2 SYGVKD. The CDR3 bases are TGTGCCATCAGTGACAAGGGGACAGGGGACGATGAGCAGTTCTTC. This translates into CAISDKGTGDDEQFF.

V gene TRBV29-1 combines with J gene TRBJ1-5; 8 bases align to TRBD1. Germline loops: CDR1 SQVTM, CDR2 ANQGSEA. The CDR3 runs to 11 residues. V lost 6 bases to trimming and J lost 8 bases; unmatched junction nucleotides: 3. CDR3: CSVRGPEPQHF. CDR3 in DNA: TGCAGCGTCAGGGGGCCGGAGCCCCAGCATTTT.

This chain links TRBV10-1 with TRBJ2-5, with 13 bases fitting TRBD2. The CDR3 is made up of 15 amino acids. Trimming removed 5 bases from V and 3 bases from J; junction bases left unmatched: 3. In germline, CDR1 is WNHNN, CDR2 SYGVQD (reference sequence). CDR3 DNA sequence: TGCGCCAGCAGTCTCGGGACTAGCGGGAAAGAGACCCAGTACTTC. It codes for CASSLGTSGKETQYF.

The chain links TRBV13 to TRBJ1-2; perhaps TRBD1 as D (5 bases). CDR3 size: 13 residues. CDR1 PRHDT and CDR2 FYEKMQ come from the germline V gene (reference sequence). Trimming pared 2 bases from V and 6 bases from J, leaving 10 bases between. CDR3 loop: CASSLRGAHGYTF. The CDR3 DNA sequence: TGTGCCAGCAGCTTAAGGGGAGCTCATGGCTACACCTTC.

This clone was picked up one time. The CDR3 DNA sequence: TGTGCCAGCAGTATACAACACCTCTATGGCTACACCTTC. Translated, it gives CASSIQHLYGYTF. This chain uses TRBV28 with TRBJ1-2; D is uncertain. V was cut by 5 bases and J by 4 bases, with 11 bases left in between. The CDR3 has 13 residues. The V gene's germline CDR1 is MDHEN and CDR2 SYDVKM.

The chain is built from TRBV2 and TRBJ1-6; D not resolved. Trimming cost V 7 bases and J 4 bases, with 11 bases left between them. The CDR3 length is 14 residues. Germline V gene data show CDR1 as SNHLY and CDR2 as FYNNEI. CDR3 protein: CASTEVRYNSPLHF. CDR3 nucleotide sequence: TGTGCCAGCACCGAGGTTCGATATAATTCACCCCTCCACTTT. Full variable domain (remainder filled in from reference TRBV2 and TRBJ1-6): EPEVTQTPSHQVTQMGQEVILRCVPISNHLYFYWYRQILGQKVEFLVSFYNNEISEKSEIFDDQFSVERPDGSNFTLKIRSTKLEDSAMYFCASTEVRYNSPLHFGNGTRLTVT.

J is TRBJ2-4 and V is TRBV9; TRBD1 matches 9 bases. Germline trimming cut 3 bases from V and 4 bases from J; bases unmatched to any gene: 2. The CDR3 runs to 14 residues. Germline-derived CDR1 and CDR2 are SGDLS and YYNGEE. The CDR3 protein is CASSAGTGKNIQYF. Here the CDR3 DNA reads TGTGCCAGCAGCGCCGGGACAGGGAAAAACATTCAGTACTTC.